This entry lists 4 T cell receptor beta chains sequenced from one sample in a study of blood T cell repertoires in COVID-19. Here immunoSEQ multiplex PCR was the method, and the copy in TCRdb shows in-frame clones only, minus some. The repertoire holds around 40,000 clones, with just under 80% as singletons. Sequencing used peripheral blood. These receptors were taken from an elderly man with active or convalescent COVID-19.

The chain employs TRBV9 and TRBJ2-2; 9 bases match TRBD2. The V gene's germline CDR1 is SGDLS and CDR2 YYNGEE. V dropped 4 bases and J dropped 7; count of bases not matched to a gene: 14. The CDR3 contains 17 residues. The CDR3 here is CASSRGGLAGTGGELFF. The CDR3, as DNA: TGTGCCAGCAGCCGGGGAGGGCTAGCGGGAACGGGCGGGGAGCTGTTTTTT.

The chain carries TRBV10-3 and TRBJ1-1; D is unresolved. With 3 bases removed from V and 7 bases from J, the gap between germline ends came to 15 bases. Germline values: CDR1 ENHRY, CDR2 SYGVKD. The CDR3 consists of 14 residues. The CDR3 loop reads CAISELRGGGEAFF. CDR3 DNA: TGTGCCATCAGTGAATTACGGGGTGGTGGTGAAGCTTTCTTT.

This chain links TRBV5-5 with TRBJ2-7; 8 positions match TRBD2. The V gene end was trimmed by 7 bases and the J gene end by 9 bases; junction bases not matched to a gene: 15. The CDR3 is 14 amino acids. Germline V gene sequence: CDR1 SGHKS, CDR2 YYEKEE (reference sequence). The CDR3 region is CASGGGLDGRPQYF. The CDR3 DNA is TGTGCCAGCGGCGGGGGACTAGATGGTCGACCGCAGTACTTC.

This clone was counted a single time. The rearrangement uses TRBV18 and TRBJ2-7, with 9 bases identical to TRBD1. The V and J ends lost 0 bases and 3 bases, in that order; junction bases with no gene match: 3. The germline V gene has CDR1 KGHSH and CDR2 LQKENI. The CDR3 is 15 amino acids. The CDR3 reads CASSPPQGADYEQYF. The CDR3 nucleotides read TGTGCCAGCTCACCACCACAGGGGGCGGACTACGAGCAGTACTTC.